Listed here are 11 T cell receptor beta chains from one sample, sequenced in a study of blood T cells in healthy people across ages. PCR was performed a second time for about 7 to 11 cycles using a sample-barcoded 5' primer and a J-beta primer mix. TCRdb re-called the 5' RACE reads through MiXCR, storing one row per CDR3 protein. This table holds 600,000 to 1,000,000 distinct CDR3 sequences, about 62% found once. The sample comprised blood. All receptors come from a man aged 25 to 40 in good health.

This chain connects TRBV7-9 to TRBJ2-5; tentatively, D is TRBD2 (6 bases). Germline lookup yields CDR1 SEHNR and CDR2 FQNEAQ (reference sequence). The CDR3 sequence is 14 residues long. V shed 0 bases and J shed 5 bases, with 10 bases lying between them. The CDR3 loop reads CASSLAGRSETQYF. In DNA form, the CDR3 reads TGTGCCAGCAGCTTAGCGGGGAGGAGCGAGACCCAGTACTTC.

Written as DNA, the CDR3 is TGTGCCAGCACTCATCTCAGGAACTCTGGGGCCAACGTCCTGACTTTC. Encoded protein: CASTHLRNSGANVLTF. This chain joins TRBV12-3 or TRBV12-4 and TRBJ2-6; no firm D call. CDR3 size: 16 residues. V was clipped by 7 bases and J by 0 bases, with 13 bases between them.

The V gene is TRBV29-1, the J gene TRBJ1-5, with 7 bases that match TRBD1. This CDR3 is 12 amino acids long. Per germline, CDR1 SQVTM and CDR2 ANQGSEA. J was trimmed by 5 bases and V by 6 bases; bases with no gene match: 4. For the CDR3, the DNA is TGCAGCGTCGCCGGGACAGATCAGCCCCAGCATTTT. The encoded protein is CSVAGTDQPQHF.

This clonotype was seen a few times. The chain has TRBV3-1 and TRBJ1-5; TRBD1 might be the D (5 bases). CDR1 LGHDT and CDR2 YNNKEL come from the germline V gene (reference sequence). Trimming cost V 3 bases and J 7 bases, with 10 bases left between them. The CDR3 covers 13 residues. This CDR3 is CASSHQGWQPQHF. The CDR3 nucleotides read TGTGCCAGCAGCCATCAGGGTTGGCAGCCCCAGCATTTT. Full variable domain (remainder filled in from reference TRBV3-1 and TRBJ1-5): DTAVSQTPKYLVTQMGNDKSIKCEQNLGHDTMYWYKQDSKKFLKIMFSYNNKELIINETVPNRFSPKSPDKAHLNLHINSLELGDSAVYFCASSHQGWQPQHFGDGTRLSIL.

The chain employs TRBV27 and TRBJ2-5; no clear D. The CDR3 contains 13 residues. CDR1 MNHEY and CDR2 SMNVEV come from the germline V gene (reference sequence). Trimming took off 8 bases at V and 5 bases at J, with 15 bases between the two ends. CDR3 protein: CASRPGPWETQYF. The CDR3 DNA sequence: TGTGCCAGCCGGCCCGGACCGTGGGAGACCCAGTACTTC.

V and J are TRBV4-2 and TRBJ2-1, with D unclear. CDR1 LGHNA and CDR2 YNFKEQ come from the germline V gene. There are 15 residues in the CDR3. V lost 3 bases, J lost 5 bases, and 14 bases lay in between. The CDR3 DNA reads TGTGCCAGCAGCCACCGCGCGGCCCAGGACAATGAGCAGTTCTTC. Translated: CASSHRAAQDNEQFF.

CDR3 region: CATSDSNAEYTDTQYF. CDR3 nucleotide sequence: TGTGCCACCAGTGATTCAAACGCGGAATACACAGATACGCAGTATTTT. The chain has TRBV24-1 and TRBJ2-3; D gene ambiguous. Germline CDR1 is KGHDR and CDR2 is SFDVKD. CDR3 size: 16 residues. Trimming took 2 bases from V and 2 from J, leaving 13 bases between them.

This chain joins TRBV9 and TRBJ2-1; 9 bases align to TRBD2. The ends lost 4 bases at V and 3 bases at J; junction bases unmatched: 11. The CDR3 covers 17 residues. Germline CDR1 SGDLS, CDR2 YYNGEE. The CDR3 DNA sequence: TGTGCCAGCAGCTTCGATAGCGGGAGTAGGAACTACAATGAGCAGTTCTTC. Amino acids: CASSFDSGSRNYNEQFF.

V and J are TRBV6-2 or TRBV6-3 and TRBJ1-1; the D is unclear. Deletions cut 3 bases from V and 0 bases from J, with 17 bases between. This CDR3 region has 17 residues. CDR1 and CDR2 from the germline V gene are MNHEY and SVGEGT. CDR3 sequence: CASSYKDKTYMNTEAFF. The CDR3 DNA reads as TGTGCCAGCAGTTATAAAGACAAGACATATATGAACACTGAAGCTTTCTTT.

The CDR3 bases are TGTGCCAGCAGTGAAAGGGGGTCAGAAGTCAAAAACATTCAGTACTTC. Its translation: CASSERGSEVKNIQYF. V and J are TRBV25-1 and TRBJ2-4; TRBD1 might be the D (6 bases). In germline, CDR1 is MGHDK, CDR2 SYGVNS. The CDR3 consists of 16 residues. V was clipped by 2 bases and J by 3 bases, with 14 bases between them.

This rearrangement joins TRBV7-9 to TRBJ2-1; D remains unclear. CDR1 and CDR2 from the germline V gene are SEHNR and FQNEAQ (reference sequence). V lost 0 bases and J 2 bases, leaving 11 bases between the germline ends. The CDR3 has 16 amino acids. CDR3 sequence reads: CASSLASAEPYNEQFF. The CDR3 DNA is TGTGCCAGCAGCTTAGCAAGTGCCGAGCCCTACAATGAGCAGTTCTTC.